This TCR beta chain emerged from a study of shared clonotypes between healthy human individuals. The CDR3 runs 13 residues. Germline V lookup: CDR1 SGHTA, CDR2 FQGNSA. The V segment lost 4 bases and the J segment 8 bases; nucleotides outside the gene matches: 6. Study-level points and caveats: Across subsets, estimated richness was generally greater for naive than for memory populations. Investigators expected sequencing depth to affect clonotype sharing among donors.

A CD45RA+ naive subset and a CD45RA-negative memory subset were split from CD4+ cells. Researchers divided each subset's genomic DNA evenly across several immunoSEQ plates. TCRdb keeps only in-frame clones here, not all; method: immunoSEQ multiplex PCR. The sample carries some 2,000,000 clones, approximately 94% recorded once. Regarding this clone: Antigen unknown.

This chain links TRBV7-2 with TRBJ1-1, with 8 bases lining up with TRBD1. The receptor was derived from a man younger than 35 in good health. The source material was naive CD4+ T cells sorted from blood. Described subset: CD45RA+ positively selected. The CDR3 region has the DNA TGTGCCAGCAGCTCCACAGGGGGTCGGGAAGCTTTCTTT. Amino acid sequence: CASSSTGGREAFF.